One sample yielded the 32 T cell receptor beta chains listed below, sequenced in a study of shared clonotypes between healthy human individuals. Produced via immunoSEQ multiplex PCR; TCRdb's table is partial and in-frame only. The sample has 150,000 to 200,000 clones; roughly 91% are singletons. The source material was naive CD4+ T cells sorted from blood. The subset: CD45RA+ positively selected. These receptors were collected from a woman in her twenties or thirties in good health.

The genes are TRBV19 and TRBJ1-5, with 12 bases fitting TRBD1. The V gene's germline CDR1 is LNHDA and CDR2 SQIVND (reference sequence). The V segment lost 3 bases and the J segment 1 base; nucleotides outside the gene matches: 1. The CDR3 totals 16 residues. CDR3 in DNA: TGTGCCAGTAGTATGGGACAGGGGGCCAGCAATCAGCCCCAGCATTTT. This codes for CASSMGQGASNQPQHF.

The V gene is TRBV7-9, the J gene TRBJ2-1, with a tentative D call TRBD2 (5 bases). CDR1 and CDR2 from the germline V gene are SEHNR and FQNEAQ (reference sequence). V shed 2 bases and J shed 6 bases, with 17 bases lying between them. CDR3 length: 16 residues. DNA for the CDR3: TGTGCCAGCAGCTTATCGACTACAGCTACCCTCAATGAGCAGTTCTTC. Residues: CASSLSTTATLNEQFF.

This chain uses TRBV30 with TRBJ2-7, with 7 bases lining up with TRBD1. CDR3 size: 15 residues. The germline V gene encodes CDR1 GTSNPN and CDR2 SVGIG (reference sequence). Trimming cost V 1 base and J 0 bases; bases outside gene matches: 6. The CDR3: CAWSGGTASSYEQYF. For the CDR3, the DNA is TGTGCCTGGAGTGGAGGGACAGCGAGCTCCTACGAGCAGTACTTC.

This clone occurred once. The chain employs TRBV28 and TRBJ1-4, with unresolved D. Germline lookup yields CDR1 MDHEN and CDR2 SYDVKM. Trimming removed 6 bases from V and 7 bases from J, with 9 bases in between. This CDR3 spans 12 amino acids. CDR3: CASSKWGEKLFF. DNA of the CDR3: TGTGCCAGCAGCAAGTGGGGTGAAAAACTGTTTTTT. The variable domain in full, with the rest retrieved from reference TRBV28 and TRBJ1-4, is DVKVTQSSRYLVKRTGEKVFLECVQDMDHENMFWYRQDPGLGLRLIYFSYDVKMKEKGDIPEGYSVSREKKERFSLILESASTNQTSMYLCASSKWGEKLFFGSGTQLSVL.

The V call is TRBV4-1, the J call TRBJ2-5; no reliable D call. The DNA end lines up better with TRBJ2-7; the J call may be wrong. The germline V gene has CDR1 MGHRA and CDR2 YSYEKL. The CDR3 extends over 14 amino acids. CDR3 nucleotide sequence: TGCGCCAGCAGCCAAGGTGGCAGAGACTACGAGCAGTACTTC. Translating gives CASSQGGRDYEQYF.

The chain couples TRBV28 to TRBJ1-1; 12 bases are shared with TRBD1. Germline V gene data show CDR1 as MDHEN and CDR2 as SYDVKM. Trimming removed 8 bases from V and 7 bases from J; junction bases left unmatched: 14. This CDR3 is 16 amino acids long. The CDR3 bases are TGTGCCAGCCAAAGTACCGGGACAGGGGGCAGGGGTGAAGCTTTCTTT. It codes for CASQSTGTGGRGEAFF.

The chain links TRBV7-2 to TRBJ2-7, with TRBD2 matching over 9 bases. The CDR3 runs to 15 residues. Unmatched junction bases numbered 5, after V lost 5 bases and J lost 0 bases. CDR1 and CDR2 from the germline V gene are SGHTA and FQGNSA. The CDR3 here is CASSQSGGISYEQYF. CDR3 coding DNA: TGTGCCAGCAGCCAAAGCGGGGGGATCTCCTACGAGCAGTACTTC.

The genes are TRBV19 and TRBJ2-7; D unclear. This CDR3 has 14 residues. The V gene's germline CDR1 is LNHDA and CDR2 SQIVND (reference sequence). Deletions cut 3 bases from V and 5 bases from J, with 14 bases between. The CDR3 DNA sequence: TGTGCCAGTAGTATGGGTCGAGAATCTGACGAGCAGTACTTC. Protein product: CASSMGRESDEQYF.

This chain links TRBV28 with TRBJ1-5; no firm D call. Trimming removed 4 bases at V and 1 base at J, with 8 bases between. CDR1 and CDR2 from the germline V gene are MDHEN and SYDVKM. This CDR3 is 14 amino acids long. The chain's CDR3 is CASSYLGSNQPQHF. In DNA, the CDR3 is TGTGCCAGCAGTTACCTTGGGAGCAATCAGCCCCAGCATTTT.

The chain uses TRBV7-9 and TRBJ2-4, with TRBD1 matching 7 bases. CDR3 length: 13 residues. The V segment lost 9 bases and the J segment 7 bases; nucleotides outside the gene matches: 9. The germline gives CDR1 SEHNR, CDR2 FQNEAQ (reference sequence). CDR3 residues: CASVDRAQNIQYF. The DNA of the CDR3 is TGTGCCAGTGTCGACAGGGCTCAGAACATTCAGTACTTC. Full variable domain (outside the CDR3, taken from reference TRBV7-9 and TRBJ2-4): DTGVSQNPRHKITKRGQNVTFRCDPISEHNRLYWYRQTLGQGPEFLTYFQNEAQLEKSRLLSDRFSAERPKGSFSTLEIQRTEQGDSAMYLCASVDRAQNIQYFGAGTRLSVL.

The rearrangement uses TRBV11-3 and TRBJ1-1; D call uncertain. The CDR3 spans 15 residues. V lost 0 bases to trimming and J lost 5 bases, with 13 bases between them. Germline CDR1 SGHNT, CDR2 YENEEA. CDR3 in DNA: TGTGCCAGCAGCTTAGAGGGTTCCCGTGGGACTGAAGCTTTCTTT. Residues: CASSLEGSRGTEAFF.

The chain employs TRBV28 and TRBJ1-1; TRBD1 is a possible D gene (5 bases). CDR1 MDHEN and CDR2 SYDVKM come from the germline V gene. V was cut by 2 bases and J by 0 bases, with 10 bases left in between. This CDR3 contains 15 residues. CDR3 region: CASSLGGGMNTEAFF. CDR3 sequence (DNA): TGTGCCAGCAGTTTAGGGGGGGGGATGAACACTGAAGCTTTCTTT.

The V and J genes are TRBV7-3 and TRBJ2-1; 11 bases line up with TRBD2. Per germline, CDR1 SGHTA and CDR2 FQGTGA. After removal of 5 bases from V and 6 bases from J, the junction contained 6 bases not matched to a gene. The CDR3 sequence is 15 residues long. The DNA of the CDR3 is TGTGCCAGCAGCAAACTAGCGGGAGACCTCAATGAGCAGTTCTTC. This gives the protein CASSKLAGDLNEQFF.

The V and J genes are TRBV9 and TRBJ1-5; 7 nucleotides line up with TRBD1. The CDR3 has 15 amino acids. Germline V gene data show CDR1 as SGDLS and CDR2 as YYNGEE. V dropped 4 bases and J dropped 4; count of bases not matched to a gene: 8. This chain's CDR3 is CASSQLGTANQPQHF. In nucleotides, the CDR3 is TGTGCCAGCAGCCAACTAGGGACAGCTAATCAGCCCCAGCATTTT.

The gene calls are TRBV28 and TRBJ2-7, with D uncertain. CDR1 is MDHEN and CDR2 is SYDVKM in the germline V gene. Trimming took 7 bases from V and 0 from J, leaving 7 bases between them. The CDR3 totals 12 residues. CDR3 DNA sequence: TGTGCCAGCAAGGGTGTCTCCTACGAGCAGTACTTC. Translation: CASKGVSYEQYF.

The V call is TRBV5-4, the J call TRBJ2-3, with TRBD2 identical over 9 bases. The germline V gene has CDR1 SGHNT and CDR2 YYREEE (reference sequence). The CDR3 loop spans 17 amino acids. V dropped 5 bases and J dropped 0; count of bases not matched to a gene: 10. The CDR3 loop reads CASSFFGLAGSTDTQYF. The CDR3 coding sequence is TGTGCCAGCAGTTTCTTCGGGCTAGCGGGAAGCACAGATACGCAGTATTTT.

The genes are TRBV7-9 and TRBJ1-4; D not resolved. Germline V gene data show CDR1 as SEHNR and CDR2 as FQNEAQ (reference sequence). V was trimmed by 11 bases and J by 5 bases, leaving 15 bases between them. CDR3 size: 13 residues. CDR3 DNA: TGTGCCGGACGAGTTGCGGGAAATGAAAAACTGTTTTTT. Residues: CAGRVAGNEKLFF.

This rearrangement joins TRBV7-9 to TRBJ2-7, with unresolved D. This CDR3 contains 13 residues. V was clipped by 5 bases and J by 6 bases, with 14 bases between them. The V gene's germline CDR1 is SEHNR and CDR2 FQNEAQ (reference sequence). The CDR3 sequence: CASSPMVVGEQYF. Here the CDR3 DNA reads TGTGCCAGCAGCCCAATGGTGGTGGGCGAGCAGTACTTC.

The rearrangement joins TRBV18 to TRBJ2-5; no firm D call. The DNA end is a closer match to TRBJ2-7, so the J assignment may be wrong. Germline V lookup: CDR1 KGHSH, CDR2 LQKENI. This CDR3 region has 16 residues. The CDR3 loop is CASSPREDLGLYEQYF. CDR3 DNA: TGTGCCAGCTCACCAAGAGAAGACCTAGGGCTCTACGAGCAGTACTTC.

The rearrangement joins TRBV9 to TRBJ2-2; the match to TRBD2 covers 7 bases. Germline CDR1 SGDLS, CDR2 YYNGEE. The CDR3 has 16 amino acids. J lost 1 base, V lost 4 bases, and 7 bases had no gene match. The CDR3 bases are TGTGCCAGCAGCCCCCGACTAGCCGTGAACACCGGGGAGCTGTTTTTT. Translated, it gives CASSPRLAVNTGELFF.

On this clone itself: Other nucleotide sequences in the sample specify the same CDR3. The V and J genes are TRBV5-1 and TRBJ2-7; D is ambiguous. V dropped 5 bases and J dropped 0 bases, with 9 bases sitting between them. The V gene's germline CDR1 is SGHRS and CDR2 YFSETQ. The CDR3 consists of 13 residues. The CDR3 spells CASRGPSSYEQYF. CDR3 in DNA: TGCGCCAGCAGAGGCCCGAGCTCCTACGAGCAGTACTTC.

The V gene is TRBV28, the J gene TRBJ2-1; tentatively, D is TRBD2 (6 bases). This CDR3 comprises 17 residues. Trimming cost V 2 bases and J 6 bases, with 20 bases left between them. Germline assignment: CDR1 MDHEN and CDR2 SYDVKM. The CDR3, as DNA: TGTGCCAGCAGTTTAGATCTAGGGGCAGGCGGGGCCAATGAGCAGTTCTTC. Protein product: CASSLDLGAGGANEQFF. The entire variable domain, with the rest obtained from reference TRBV28 and TRBJ2-1, is as follows: DVKVTQSSRYLVKRTGEKVFLECVQDMDHENMFWYRQDPGLGLRLIYFSYDVKMKEKGDIPEGYSVSREKKERFSLILESASTNQTSMYLCASSLDLGAGGANEQFFGPGTRLTVL.

The chain combines TRBV6-1 with TRBJ1-5, with a possible D match to TRBD1 (5 bases). V lost 4 bases and J lost 7, with 20 bases in between. Looked up from germline, CDR1 is MNHNS and CDR2 is SASEGT. The CDR3 totals 16 residues. CDR3 loop: CASSGFWGGVKQPQHF. The CDR3 DNA follows: TGTGCCAGCAGTGGCTTTTGGGGGGGTGTAAAACAGCCCCAGCATTTT.

The chain has TRBV11-2 and TRBJ2-7, with 10 positions matching TRBD1. CDR3 size: 15 residues. The V segment lost 5 bases and the J segment 3 bases; nucleotides outside the gene matches: 7. CDR1 and CDR2 from the germline V gene are SGHAT and FQNNGV. Written as DNA, the CDR3 is TGTGCCAGCAGCCTGACCGGGACAGGGGTCTACGAGCAGTACTTC. Translating it yields CASSLTGTGVYEQYF.

This clone was seen once. This chain links TRBV28 with TRBJ2-1; 7 nucleotides align to TRBD1. Per the germline V gene, CDR1 is MDHEN and CDR2 is SYDVKM. The CDR3 length is 13 residues. With V trimmed by 5 bases and J by 10 bases, 8 bases remained unmatched. In DNA form, the CDR3 reads TGTGCCAGCAGTCGGGACAGCCACGGGGAGCAGTTCTTC. As protein: CASSRDSHGEQFF.

This sequence joins TRBV7-8 and TRBJ2-1, with TRBD2 as a possible D gene (6 bases). This CDR3 spans 17 amino acids. CDR1 is SGHVS and CDR2 is FQNEAQ in the germline V gene. The V end was cut by 0 bases, the J end by 4 bases, with 16 bases between. In DNA form, the CDR3 reads TGTGCCAGCAGCTTAGCGCGTATGGGACTCAATTACAATGAGCAGTTCTTC. Residues: CASSLARMGLNYNEQFF.

The table lists this clone with a count of one. In DNA form, the CDR3 reads TGTGCCAGCAGGAGCATCTACGAGCAGTACTTC. As protein: CASRSIYEQYF. The J gene is TRBJ2-7, the V gene TRBV28, with no clear D. CDR1 is MDHEN and CDR2 is SYDVKM in the germline V gene. The V gene lost 6 bases and the J gene lost 3 bases, with 6 bases spanning the gap. CDR3 size: 11 residues.

This clone was found once. The V and J genes are TRBV6-5 and TRBJ2-2; 9 bases match TRBD1. Germline V gene lookup returns CDR1 MNHEY and CDR2 SVGAGI. J gave up 6 bases and V 6 bases, and 5 bases lay outside the gene matches. The CDR3 runs to 14 residues. The CDR3: CASRADRGSGELFF. DNA of the CDR3: TGTGCCAGCAGGGCGGACAGGGGATCCGGGGAGCTGTTTTTT.

The CDR3 DNA is TGTGCCAGCAGGGACGCGCGACAGAAGATTAACTATGGCTACACCTTC. It translates to CASRDARQKINYGYTF. This chain links TRBV6-6 with TRBJ1-2, with a weak D call TRBD1 (5 bases). Germline V gives CDR1 MNHNY, CDR2 SVGAGI (reference sequence). Trimming removed 6 bases at V and 1 base at J, with 18 bases between. The CDR3 spans 16 residues.

The rearrangement joins TRBV7-9 to TRBJ1-1, with TRBD1 matching over 7 bases. Germline assignment: CDR1 SEHNR and CDR2 FQNEAQ (reference sequence). The J segment lost 4 bases and the V segment lost 4 bases, leaving 12 bases of the junction unmatched. The CDR3 loop spans 16 amino acids. CDR3 sequence reads: CASSYPRTGRGTEAFF. DNA for the CDR3: TGTGCCAGCAGCTACCCCAGGACAGGACGGGGCACTGAAGCTTTCTTT. Using reference TRBV7-9 and TRBJ1-1 for the parts outside the CDR3, the full variable domain is DTGVSQNPRHKITKRGQNVTFRCDPISEHNRLYWYRQTLGQGPEFLTYFQNEAQLEKSRLLSDRFSAERPKGSFSTLEIQRTEQGDSAMYLCASSYPRTGRGTEAFFGQGTRLTVV.

The chain links TRBV7-9 to TRBJ2-2; no clear D gene. The V and J ends lost 2 bases and 6 bases respectively, with 10 bases between them. CDR3 length: 14 amino acids. CDR1 and CDR2 (germline): SEHNR, FQNEAQ (reference sequence). CDR3 in DNA: TGTGCCAGCAGCTTACTCCTAGTCGCCGGGGAGCTGTTTTTT. Protein sequence: CASSLLLVAGELFF.

V is TRBV11-2 and J is TRBJ2-5, with D possibly being TRBD1 (6 bases). The J call may be in error: the DNA end matches TRBJ2-7 better. The CDR3 contains 16 residues. CDR1 is SGHAT and CDR2 is FQNNGV in the germline V gene. This CDR3 is CASSLPKRDNLYEQYF. CDR3 DNA sequence: TGTGCCAGCAGTCTACCTAAGAGGGACAACCTTTACGAGCAGTACTTC.